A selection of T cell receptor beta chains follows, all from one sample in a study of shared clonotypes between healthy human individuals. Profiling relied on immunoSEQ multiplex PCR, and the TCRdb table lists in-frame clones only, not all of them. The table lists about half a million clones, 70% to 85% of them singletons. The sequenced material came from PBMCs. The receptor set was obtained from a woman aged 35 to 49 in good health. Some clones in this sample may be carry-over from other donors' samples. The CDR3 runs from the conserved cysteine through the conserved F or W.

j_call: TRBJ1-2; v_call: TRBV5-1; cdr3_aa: CASTSEDRRGYTF
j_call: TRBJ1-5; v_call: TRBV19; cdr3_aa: CASSAQGTGNQPQHF
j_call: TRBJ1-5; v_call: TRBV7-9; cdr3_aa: CASSPEGAQPQHF
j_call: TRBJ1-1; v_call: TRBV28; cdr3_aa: CASSPGANTEAFF
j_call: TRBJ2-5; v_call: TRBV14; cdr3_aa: CASSQVGTSGETQYF
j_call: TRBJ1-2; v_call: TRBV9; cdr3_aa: CASSPWDSMGSDGYTF
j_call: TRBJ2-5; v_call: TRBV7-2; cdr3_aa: CASSNGDPTGETQYF
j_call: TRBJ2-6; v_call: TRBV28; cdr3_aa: CASMRPGANVLTF
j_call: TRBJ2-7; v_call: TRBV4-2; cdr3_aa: CASSQEGTGLAGPYEQYF
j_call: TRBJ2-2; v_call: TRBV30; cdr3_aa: CASNPTSGTVRTGELFF
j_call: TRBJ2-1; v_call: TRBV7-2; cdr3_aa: CASSSKGTSGNSYNEQFF
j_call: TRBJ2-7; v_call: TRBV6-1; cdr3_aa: CASSENSDRFTYEQYF
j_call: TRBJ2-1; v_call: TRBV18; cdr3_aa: CASSPHRLAGVRNEQFF
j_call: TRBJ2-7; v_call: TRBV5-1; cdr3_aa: CASSLGGRPGEQYF
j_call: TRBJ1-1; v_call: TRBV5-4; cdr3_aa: CASRPDRANTEAFF
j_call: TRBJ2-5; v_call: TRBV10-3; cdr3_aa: CAISAWGEETQYF
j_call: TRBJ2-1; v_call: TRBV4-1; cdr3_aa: CASSQDSGRLAGYNEQFF
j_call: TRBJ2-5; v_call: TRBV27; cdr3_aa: CASSSKGLVFETQYF
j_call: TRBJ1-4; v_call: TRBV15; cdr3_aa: CATSKGKYNEKLFF
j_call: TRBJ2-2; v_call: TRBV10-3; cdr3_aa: CAISSRGANTGELFF
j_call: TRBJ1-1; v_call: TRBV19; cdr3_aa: CASTRGQGNTEAFF
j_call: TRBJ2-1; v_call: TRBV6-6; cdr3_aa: CASSLTSGSSYNEQFF
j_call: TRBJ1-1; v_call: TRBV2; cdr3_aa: CASTQTVSNTEAFF
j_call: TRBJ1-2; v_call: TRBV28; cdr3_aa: CASSGTDYGYTF
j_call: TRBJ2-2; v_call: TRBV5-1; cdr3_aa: CASSSGGAGGPTGELFF
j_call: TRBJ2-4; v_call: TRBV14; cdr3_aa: CASSQVGSIQYF
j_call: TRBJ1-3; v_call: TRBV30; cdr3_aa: CAWGLGGNTIYF
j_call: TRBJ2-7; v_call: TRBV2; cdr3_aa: CASSSDRSYEQYF
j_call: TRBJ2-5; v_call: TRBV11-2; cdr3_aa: CASSPRGLAGLKETQYF
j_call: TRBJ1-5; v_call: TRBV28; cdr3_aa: CASKSDRAINQPQHF
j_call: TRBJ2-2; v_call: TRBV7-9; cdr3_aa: CASSLHTGPAVMGELFF
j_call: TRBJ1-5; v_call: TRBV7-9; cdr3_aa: CASSSGDLGGNQPQHF
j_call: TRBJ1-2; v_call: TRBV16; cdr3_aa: CASSQESGFGGYTF
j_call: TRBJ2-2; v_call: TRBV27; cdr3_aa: CASSPTFSGELFF
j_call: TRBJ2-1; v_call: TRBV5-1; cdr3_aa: CASSILAAGSYNEQFF
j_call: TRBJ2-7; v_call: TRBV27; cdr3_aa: CASPTPGRPAYEQYF
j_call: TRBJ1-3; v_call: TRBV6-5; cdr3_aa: CASSPQHNSGNTIYF
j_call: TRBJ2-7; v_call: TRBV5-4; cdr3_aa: CASSLWDNPMKQYF
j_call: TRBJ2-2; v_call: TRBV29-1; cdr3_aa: CSAKGTANTGELFF
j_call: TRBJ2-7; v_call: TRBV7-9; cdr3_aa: CASSQEGASGGIPFGEQYF
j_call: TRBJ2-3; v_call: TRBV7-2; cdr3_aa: CASSLAGPTPDTQYF
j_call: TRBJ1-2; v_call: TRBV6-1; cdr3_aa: CASSDWGGSYGYTF